This record concerns one T cell receptor (beta chain) sequence. This specimen comes from a study of control samples from healthy donors and cancer patients. The CDR3 loop spans 19 amino acids. Trimming took 4 bases from V and 0 from J; bases not matched to a gene: 13. CDR1 is SQVTM, CDR2 ANQGSEA, per germline. Data came from immunoSEQ multiplex PCR; TCRdb stores just in-frame clones and leaves some out. This table has 260,000 or so clones, over 75% appearing once. The sequence was collected from a woman aged 55-70 years with lung cancer. The sample taken for sequencing was PBMCs. V and J are TRBV29-1 and TRBJ1-6; TRBD1 agrees at 9 bases. The DNA for the CDR3 is TGCAGCGTTGGCACCGGGCCGACGACAGGGGGCTCCTATAATTCACCCCTCCACTTT. It yields the protein CSVGTGPTTGGSYNSPLHF.